A single sample is the source of the 24 T cell receptor beta chains below, sequenced in a study of T cell responses to AZD1222 COVID-19 vaccine. Profiled with immunoSEQ multiplex PCR; TCRdb holds only in-frame clones, not every one. The data hold about 99,000 clones, with approximately 90% observed a single time. The specimen comprised peripheral blood, sampled 28 days after the second AZD1222 dose. The source is an adult who received the AZD1222 COVID-19 vaccine.

The chain couples TRBV2 to TRBJ1-5; weak D call: TRBD1 (6 bases). This CDR3 contains 14 residues. CDR1 is SNHLY, CDR2 FYNNEI, per germline. V lost 6 bases and J 3 bases, leaving 12 bases between the germline ends. The CDR3 DNA is TGTGCCAGCAGCCCAGACAGGAACAATCAGCCCCAGCATTTT. Translated: CASSPDRNNQPQHF.

The CDR3 spells CASSLSEGREKLFF. The CDR3 nucleotides read TGTGCCAGCAGTTTGTCCGAAGGGCGGGAAAAACTGTTTTTT. This chain links TRBV28 with TRBJ1-4, with unresolved D. Germline V gene sequence: CDR1 MDHEN, CDR2 SYDVKM. V lost 3 bases and J lost 8, with 13 bases in between. The CDR3 sequence is 14 residues long.

The chain has TRBV2 and TRBJ1-6; D is unresolved. Trimming removed 2 bases from V and 0 bases from J, with 8 bases in between. In germline, CDR1 is SNHLY, CDR2 FYNNEI. CDR3 length equals 16 residues. The CDR3 reads CASSEQEPSYNSPLHF. For the CDR3, the DNA is TGTGCCAGCAGTGAACAGGAACCCTCCTATAATTCACCCCTCCACTTT.

The rearrangement joins TRBV3-1 (or the pseudogene TRBV3-2) to TRBJ2-1, with 9 bases identical to TRBD2. This CDR3 has 18 residues. Germline loops: CDR1 LGHDT, CDR2 YNNKEL (reference sequence). V trimming: 0 bases; J trimming: 0 bases; junction bases outside the gene matches: 6. The chain's CDR3 is CASSQDQASGTSYNEQFF. CDR3 DNA: TGTGCCAGCAGCCAAGATCAAGCTAGCGGGACCTCCTACAATGAGCAGTTCTTC.

The genes are TRBV29-1 and TRBJ2-2; 9 bases are a match to TRBD1. Germline values: CDR1 SQVTM, CDR2 ANQGSEA. Trimming at V came to 7 bases and at J to 4 bases, leaving 4 bases not matched to a gene. This CDR3 has 13 residues. In DNA, the CDR3 is TGCAGCGCCACGACAGGGGGCACCGGGGAGCTGTTTTTT. Protein sequence: CSATTGGTGELFF.

The rearrangement links TRBV11-2 to TRBJ2-6, with TRBD1 matching over 8 bases. Trimming at V came to 1 base and at J to 2 bases, leaving 10 bases not matched to a gene. The CDR3 has 19 amino acids. Germline V gene data show CDR1 as SGHAT and CDR2 as FQNNGV. CDR3 amino acids: CASSLASGQGGTGANVLTF. In nucleotides, the CDR3 is TGTGCCAGCAGCTTAGCCAGCGGACAGGGTGGAACTGGGGCCAACGTCCTGACTTTC. Based on the CDR3 plus reference TRBV11-2 and TRBJ2-6, the full variable domain is EAGVAQSPRYKIIEKRQSVAFWCNPISGHATLYWYQQILGQGPKLLIQFQNNGVVDDSQLPKDRFSAERLKGVDSTLKIQPAKLEDSAVYLCASSLASGQGGTGANVLTFGAGSRLTVL.

This clone has a single count. J is TRBJ1-3 and V is TRBV11-2; 8 nucleotides line up with TRBD1. CDR1 and CDR2 from the germline V gene are SGHAT and FQNNGV. This CDR3 is built from 16 residues. Trimming removed 5 bases from V and 2 bases from J; junction bases left unmatched: 8. CDR3 loop: CASSQQDRGTGNTIYF. For the CDR3, the DNA is TGTGCCAGCAGCCAGCAAGACAGGGGTACTGGAAACACCATATATTTT.

The V call is TRBV11-2, the J call TRBJ2-3, with D perhaps TRBD1 (5 bases). Trimming removed 4 bases from V and 6 bases from J, with 17 bases in between. The CDR3 covers 15 residues. Looked up from germline, CDR1 is SGHAT and CDR2 is FQNNGV. Written as DNA, the CDR3 is TGTGCCAGCAGCTCAACCCCACAAGGGGCGGATACGCAGTATTTT. Translated: CASSSTPQGADTQYF.

The chain couples TRBV6-5 to TRBJ2-2; the D is unclear. Trimming left V 6 bases short and J 5 bases short, with 10 bases between. Germline CDR1 reads MNHEY; CDR2 reads SVGAGI. CDR3 size: 13 residues. The DNA of the CDR3 is TGTGCCAGCAGGCACGACACAACCGGGGAGCTGTTTTTT. Protein: CASRHDTTGELFF.

The V and J genes are TRBV5-5 and TRBJ1-4; 7 bases map to TRBD1. The V segment lost 5 bases and the J segment 3 bases; nucleotides outside the gene matches: 13. The CDR3 loop spans 17 amino acids. The germline gives CDR1 SGHKS, CDR2 YYEKEE (reference sequence). The CDR3 sequence is CASSSPVTGLPNEKLFF. CDR3 nucleotides: TGTGCCAGCAGTTCGCCCGTGACAGGGCTCCCTAATGAAAAACTGTTTTTT.

Concerning this clone: Germline and junction disagree at one end, which may indicate a read error. The chain employs TRBV10-3 and TRBJ2-1, with D possibly TRBD1 on 6 matching bases. From germline, CDR1 is ENHRY and CDR2 SYGVKD. The CDR3 loop spans 12 amino acids. CDR3 sequence: CAISESGGRSVF. The CDR3 DNA is TGTGCCATCAGTGAGTCAGGGGGTAGATCAGTCTTC.

The V call is TRBV5-1, the J call TRBJ1-4; 7 bases are shared with TRBD1. Germline CDR1 reads SGHRS; CDR2 reads YFSETQ. V was clipped by 2 bases and J by 2 bases; unmatched bases: 6. The CDR3 contains 16 residues. CDR3 in DNA: TGCGCCAGCAGCTTAGGAGGGGGCAGGACTAATGAAAAACTGTTTTTT. This translates into CASSLGGGRTNEKLFF.

The chain combines TRBV7-3 with TRBJ2-3, with 10 bases identical to TRBD1. The germline gives CDR1 SGHTA, CDR2 FQGTGA. Trimming removed 5 bases from V and 0 bases from J; junction bases left unmatched: 5. The CDR3 covers 16 residues. CDR3 coding DNA: TGTGCCAGCAGCCCCGGACAGGGGGTTAGCACAGATACGCAGTATTTT. Translated, it gives CASSPGQGVSTDTQYF.

This clone has just one count. This chain joins TRBV7-2 and TRBJ1-6; 7 bases line up with TRBD1. Germline CDR1 reads SGHTA; CDR2 reads FQGNSA. The CDR3 is 16 residues long. V trimming: 5 bases; J trimming: 5 bases; junction bases outside the gene matches: 9. In DNA, the CDR3 is TGTGCCAGCAGCCCTCATCGACAGGGAAATAATTCACCCCTCCACTTT. Translated: CASSPHRQGNNSPLHF.

The chain recombines TRBV29-1 with TRBJ2-7, with D perhaps assigned TRBD1 or TRBD2 (5 bases each). V lost 5 bases and J 6 bases, leaving 17 bases between the germline ends. In germline, CDR1 is SQVTM, CDR2 ANQGSEA. This CDR3 region has 13 residues. Here the CDR3 reads CSVLRDGQSEQYF. In DNA form, the CDR3 reads TGCAGCGTTCTCCGGGACGGTCAGTCCGAGCAGTACTTC.

The CDR3, as DNA: TGTGCCAGCAGCTTGGCCGCGACGGAGAGGAAATACGAGCAGTACTTC. It codes for CASSLAATERKYEQYF. V is TRBV11-2 and J is TRBJ2-7; D remains unclear. The CDR3 loop spans 16 amino acids. The germline V gene has CDR1 SGHAT and CDR2 FQNNGV. V gave up 3 bases and J gave up 4 bases, with 19 bases separating them.

The rearrangement uses TRBV28 and TRBJ2-7; D might be TRBD2 (5 bases). In germline, CDR1 is MDHEN, CDR2 SYDVKM. The CDR3 sequence is 13 residues long. V was cut by 4 bases and J by 9 bases, with 16 bases left in between. The CDR3 DNA follows: TGTGCCAGCAGTTCGTTCGTCGGGAACGGGCAGTACTTC. Protein sequence: CASSSFVGNGQYF.

The chain employs TRBV7-9 and TRBJ1-1; unclear D gene. Trimming stripped 2 bases from V and 1 base from J, with 5 bases between. CDR1 SEHNR and CDR2 FQNEAQ come from the germline V gene (reference sequence). The CDR3 sequence is 13 residues long. CDR3 loop: CASSLIRNTEAFF. CDR3 coding DNA: TGTGCCAGCAGCTTAATAAGGAACACTGAAGCTTTCTTT. Full variable domain (rest looked up from reference TRBV7-9 and TRBJ1-1): DTGVSQNPRHKITKRGQNVTFRCDPISEHNRLYWYRQTLGQGPEFLTYFQNEAQLEKSRLLSDRFSAERPKGSFSTLEIQRTEQGDSAMYLCASSLIRNTEAFFGQGTRLTVV.

The rearrangement uses TRBV5-1 and TRBJ1-2; no firm D call. The CDR3 consists of 13 residues. The germline V gene encodes CDR1 SGHRS and CDR2 YFSETQ. V lost 4 bases to trimming and J lost 5 bases, with 12 bases between them. The CDR3 loop reads CASSITTDYGYTF. In DNA form, the CDR3 reads TGCGCCAGCAGCATCACAACGGATTATGGCTACACCTTC. Combining the CDR3 with reference TRBV5-1 and TRBJ1-2 gives the whole variable domain KAGVTQTPRYLIKTRGQQVTLSCSPISGHRSVSWYQQTPGQGLQFLFEYFSETQRNKGNFPGRFSGRQFSNSRSEMNVSTLELGDSALYLCASSITTDYGYTFGSGTRLTVV.

Written as DNA, the CDR3 is TGTGCCACCAGTGATGTCCGATCCCGGCTCGTGGAGGGGGAGACCCAGTACTTC. It yields the protein CATSDVRSRLVEGETQYF. The V and J genes are TRBV24-1 and TRBJ2-5, with D perhaps TRBD2 (6 bases). This CDR3 comprises 18 residues. Germline loops: CDR1 KGHDR, CDR2 SFDVKD. Between the trimmed V and J ends, which lost 3 bases and 5 bases, there was a span of 24 bases.

V usage is TRBV6-1 and J usage is TRBJ2-1, with D uncertain. This CDR3 is 15 amino acids long. V was shortened by 1 base and J by 4 bases, with 11 bases between the two germline ends. The germline CDR1 and CDR2 sequences are MNHNS and SASEGT. The CDR3 nucleotides read TGTGCCAGCAGTGAAGGTTCGGAAGTTTACAATGAGCAGTTCTTC. Translation: CASSEGSEVYNEQFF.

CDR3 sequence (DNA): TGTGCCAGCAGCGACCAGGGGAACACTGAAGCTTTCTTT. Amino acids: CASSDQGNTEAFF. The V call is TRBV7-9, the J call TRBJ1-1, with D maybe TRBD1 (5 bases). The CDR3 is 13 residues long. CDR1 SEHNR and CDR2 FQNEAQ come from the germline V gene (reference sequence). Trimming removed 5 bases at V and 1 base at J, with 8 bases between.

The V gene is TRBV7-8, the J gene TRBJ1-5; no clear D. CDR1 SGHVS and CDR2 FQNEAQ come from the germline V gene. The length of the CDR3 is 17 residues. V lost 1 base, J lost 0 bases, and 13 bases lay in between. The CDR3 sequence: CASSLVVSTDSNQPQHF. The CDR3, as DNA: TGTGCCAGCAGCTTAGTAGTGTCAACAGATAGCAATCAGCCCCAGCATTTT.

The chain is built from TRBV3-1 (or the pseudogene TRBV3-2) and TRBJ1-1; D perhaps matches TRBD1 (5 bases). The ends were cut back, 4 bases at V and 5 bases at J, with 11 bases in the middle. CDR1 is LGHDT, CDR2 YNNKEL, per germline (reference sequence). There are 13 residues in the CDR3. This chain's CDR3 is CASSRIGVTEAFF. The CDR3 nucleotides read TGTGCCAGCAGCCGAATAGGGGTGACTGAAGCTTTCTTT.